One sample yielded the 7 T cell receptor beta chains listed below, sequenced in a study of T cell changes during pregnancy in multiple sclerosis. Repertoires were generated with immunoSEQ multiplex PCR, while TCRdb's copy carries only in-frame clones and drops some. Among 39,000 or so clones listed, 80% to 95% were seen once. Sequences were derived from CD8+ T cells from peripheral blood mononuclear cells, sampled after pregnancy. These receptors were obtained from a female donor with multiple sclerosis, enrolled in a pregnancy study.

This chain joins TRBV7-9 and TRBJ2-3, with 7 bases lining up with TRBD2. J was trimmed by 6 bases and V by 5 bases; bases with no gene match: 11. Germline V gene lookup returns CDR1 SEHNR and CDR2 FQNEAQ (reference sequence). This CDR3 has 15 residues. CDR3 bases: TGTGCCAGCAGCCCGGGTGGCGGGGGAAAGGATACGCAGTATTTT. Amino acids: CASSPGGGGKDTQYF.

In its sample, this clone was seen once. V usage is TRBV27 and J usage is TRBJ1-2; possible D gene TRBD1, 6 bases. This CDR3 is built from 17 residues. V was shortened by 9 bases and J by 7 bases, with 30 bases between the two germline ends. The germline V gene has CDR1 MNHEY and CDR2 SMNVEV (reference sequence). CDR3 DNA sequence: TGTGCCAGGCCAGCGAACAGGGACACGGGCGTAGAGGGTGGCTACACCTTC. Its protein product is CARPANRDTGVEGGYTF.

This clone has a single count. This chain uses TRBV9 with TRBJ2-5; 10 bases agree with TRBD2. Germline loops: CDR1 SGDLS, CDR2 YYNGEE. The CDR3 sequence is 15 residues long. J lost 2 bases, V lost 6 bases, and 7 bases had no gene match. In nucleotides, the CDR3 is TGTGCCAGCACCCGAGCGGGGGGGAATCAAGAGACCCAGTACTTC. Its protein product is CASTRAGGNQETQYF.

Details on this clone: The same CDR3 also results from other DNA sequences found in this sample. CDR3 protein: CASSLAGGSTDTQYF. DNA for the CDR3: TGTGCCAGCAGCCTAGCGGGGGGGAGCACAGATACGCAGTATTTT. The chain recombines TRBV13 with TRBJ2-3, with 12 bases identical to TRBD2. The CDR3 is 15 residues long. The ends lost 5 bases at V and 0 bases at J; junction bases unmatched: 0. CDR1 PRHDT and CDR2 FYEKMQ come from the germline V gene (reference sequence).

By its share, this clone is medium-sized. The chain employs TRBV19 and TRBJ2-6; 10 nucleotides match TRBD1. This CDR3 has 16 amino acids. Germline V gene sequence: CDR1 LNHDA, CDR2 SQIVND (reference sequence). The V segment lost 5 bases and the J segment 4 bases; nucleotides outside the gene matches: 5. CDR3 amino acids: CASSGTGASGANVLTF. The CDR3 DNA sequence: TGTGCCAGTAGTGGGACAGGGGCGTCCGGGGCCAACGTCCTGACTTTC.

The V and J genes are TRBV27 and TRBJ1-6, with a possible D match to TRBD1 (5 bases). Trimming removed 6 bases at V and 2 bases at J, with 20 bases between. The CDR3 totals 18 residues. CDR1 is MNHEY, CDR2 SMNVEV, per germline (reference sequence). The CDR3 sequence is CASSPGGVGAAYNSPLHF. Here the CDR3 DNA reads TGTGCCAGCAGCCCCGGGGGAGTCGGGGCGGCCTATAATTCACCCCTCCACTTT.

The chain carries TRBV5-4 and TRBJ2-1, with a weak D call TRBD1 (6 bases). V was trimmed by 1 base and J by 8 bases, leaving 13 bases between them. Per the germline V gene, CDR1 is SGHNT and CDR2 is YYREEE (reference sequence). The CDR3 is 14 amino acids. The CDR3 here is CASSLSQGSDEQFF. Here the CDR3 DNA reads TGTGCCAGCAGCTTGAGCCAGGGGAGCGATGAGCAGTTCTTC.